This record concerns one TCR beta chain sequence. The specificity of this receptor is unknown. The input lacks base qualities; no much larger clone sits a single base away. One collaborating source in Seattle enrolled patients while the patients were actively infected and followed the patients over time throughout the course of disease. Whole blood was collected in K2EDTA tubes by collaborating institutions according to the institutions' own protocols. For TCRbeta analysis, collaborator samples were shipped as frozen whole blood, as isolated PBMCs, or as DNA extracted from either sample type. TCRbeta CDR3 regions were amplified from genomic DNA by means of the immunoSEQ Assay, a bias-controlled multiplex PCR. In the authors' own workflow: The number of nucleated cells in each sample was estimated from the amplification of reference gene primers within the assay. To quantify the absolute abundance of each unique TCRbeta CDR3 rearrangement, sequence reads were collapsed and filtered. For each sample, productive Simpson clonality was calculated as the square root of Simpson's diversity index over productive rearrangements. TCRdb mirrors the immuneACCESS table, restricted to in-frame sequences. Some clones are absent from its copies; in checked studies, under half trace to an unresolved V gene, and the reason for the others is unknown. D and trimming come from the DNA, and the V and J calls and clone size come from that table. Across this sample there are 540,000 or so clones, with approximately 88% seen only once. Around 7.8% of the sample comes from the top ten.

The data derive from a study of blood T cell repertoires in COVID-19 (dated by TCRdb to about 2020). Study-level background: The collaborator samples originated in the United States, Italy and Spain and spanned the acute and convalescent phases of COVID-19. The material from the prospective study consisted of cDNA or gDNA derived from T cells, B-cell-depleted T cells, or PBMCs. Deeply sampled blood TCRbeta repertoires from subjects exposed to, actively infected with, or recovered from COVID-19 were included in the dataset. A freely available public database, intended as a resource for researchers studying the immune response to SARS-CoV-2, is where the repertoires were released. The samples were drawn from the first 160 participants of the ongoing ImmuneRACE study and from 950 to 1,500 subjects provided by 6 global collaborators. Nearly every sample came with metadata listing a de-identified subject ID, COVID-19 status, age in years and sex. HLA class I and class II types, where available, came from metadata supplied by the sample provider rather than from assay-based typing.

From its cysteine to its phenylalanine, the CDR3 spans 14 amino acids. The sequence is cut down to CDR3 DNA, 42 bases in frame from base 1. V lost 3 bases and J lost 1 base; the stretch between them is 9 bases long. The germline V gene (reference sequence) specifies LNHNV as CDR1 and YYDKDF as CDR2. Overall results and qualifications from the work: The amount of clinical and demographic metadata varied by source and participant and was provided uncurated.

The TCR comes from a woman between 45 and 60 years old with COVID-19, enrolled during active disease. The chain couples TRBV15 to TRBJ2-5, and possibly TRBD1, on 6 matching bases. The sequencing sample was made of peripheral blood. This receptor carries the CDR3 CATSRGDIQETQYF. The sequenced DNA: TGTGCCACCAGCAGGGGGGACATCCAAGAGACCCAGTACTTC.